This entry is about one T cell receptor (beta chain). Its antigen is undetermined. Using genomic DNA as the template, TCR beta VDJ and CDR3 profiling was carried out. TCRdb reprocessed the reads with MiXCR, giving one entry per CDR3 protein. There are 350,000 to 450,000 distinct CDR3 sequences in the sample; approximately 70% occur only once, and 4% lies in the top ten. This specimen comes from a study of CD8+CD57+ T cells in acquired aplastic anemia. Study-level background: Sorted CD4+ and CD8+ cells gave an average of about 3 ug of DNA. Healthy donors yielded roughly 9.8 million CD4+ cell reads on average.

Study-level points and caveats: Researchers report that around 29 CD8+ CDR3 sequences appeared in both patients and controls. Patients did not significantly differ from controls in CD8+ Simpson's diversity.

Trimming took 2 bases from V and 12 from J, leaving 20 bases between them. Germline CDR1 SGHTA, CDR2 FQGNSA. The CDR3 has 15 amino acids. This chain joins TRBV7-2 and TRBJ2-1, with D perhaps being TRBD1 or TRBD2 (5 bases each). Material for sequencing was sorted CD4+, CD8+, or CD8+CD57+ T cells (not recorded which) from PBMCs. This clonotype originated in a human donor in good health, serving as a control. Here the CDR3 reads CASSLRGLAADLQFF. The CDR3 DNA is TGTGCCAGCAGCTTAAGGGGCCTAGCTGCCGATTTGCAGTTCTTC.